The rows below give T cell receptor beta chains drawn from one sample of a study of shared clonotypes between healthy human individuals. Sequencing was performed with immunoSEQ multiplex PCR; in TCRdb, only in-frame clones are kept and a portion is missing. The table records more than 500,000 clones, 95% of them present only once. Input material: naive CD8+ T cells sorted from blood. These receptors were collected from a woman aged 30 to 39 in good health. Each CDR3 is given with its conserved first and last residue.

len,v_gene,CDR3aa
16,TRBV6-5,CASSSLHGLGNQPQHF
15,TRBV4-1,CASSQEGGYNTEAFF
17,TRBV7-2,CASSLRLAGGPGYEQYF
13,TRBV5-6,CASSLASGNEQYF
13,TRBV27,CASSSGAAYEQYF
15,TRBV9,CASSVEGESTGELFF
15,TRBV6-5,CASSYLEGRGETQYF
17,TRBV4-1,CASSQEGLDRAHNEQFF
14,TRBV4-1,CASSPGPNTGELFF
17,TRBV7-9,CASSLGYGLNSNQPQHF
12,TRBV27,CARQVRGETQYF
13,TRBV6-5,CASSTKGAQGYTF
13,TRBV7-9,CASSPTSAYEQYF
13,TRBV5-4,CASSLSLVETQYF
15,TRBV21-1,CASSKERDSDQPQHF
15,TRBV9,CASSTSRSSYNEQFF
12,TRBV2,CATERGQETQYF
17,TRBV6-1,CASSEKGRYTSEYEQYF
15,TRBV28,CASSLIGAGGNEQFF
14,TRBV27,CASSFETGVTEAFF
15,TRBV27,CASSDIGTGAYEAFF
15,TRBV6-1,CASSLAPLNSYEQYF
14,TRBV5-6,CASSYDRGTEKLFF
14,TRBV30,CAWGFRGMGYEQYF
14,TRBV5-6,CASSLGAGGIVAFF
14,TRBV13,CASSTRQYNEKLFF
13,TRBV5-1,CASSLSASYEQYF
14,TRBV27,CASSFSGSNTEAFF
11,TRBV29-1,CSIGRNTEAFF
14,TRBV2,CASSGREGQETQYF
13,TRBV6-5,CASSYEGSYGYTF
14,TRBV9,CASSVGASGYEQYF
13,TRBV28,CASNPTTTYEQYF
16,TRBV27,CASSLFPQIMNTEAFF
11,TRBV25-1,CASWGPYEQYF
13,TRBV4-1,CASSQEVSYGYTF